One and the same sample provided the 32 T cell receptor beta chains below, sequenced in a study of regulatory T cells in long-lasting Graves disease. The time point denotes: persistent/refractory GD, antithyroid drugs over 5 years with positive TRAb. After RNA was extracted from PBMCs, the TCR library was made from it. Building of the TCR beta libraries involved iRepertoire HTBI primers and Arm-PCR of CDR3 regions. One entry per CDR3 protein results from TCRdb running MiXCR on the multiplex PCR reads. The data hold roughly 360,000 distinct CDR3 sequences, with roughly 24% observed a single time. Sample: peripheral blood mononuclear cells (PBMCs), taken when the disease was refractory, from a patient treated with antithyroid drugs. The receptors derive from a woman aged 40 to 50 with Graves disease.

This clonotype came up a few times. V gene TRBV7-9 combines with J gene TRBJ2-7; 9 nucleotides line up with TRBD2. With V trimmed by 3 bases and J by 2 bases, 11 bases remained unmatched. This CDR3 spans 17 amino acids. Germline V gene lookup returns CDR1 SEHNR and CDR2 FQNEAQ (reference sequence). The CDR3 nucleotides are TGTGCCAGCAGCTTTATCCCACAGCGGGAGGCAGCCTACGAGCAGTACTTC. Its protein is CASSFIPQREAAYEQYF.

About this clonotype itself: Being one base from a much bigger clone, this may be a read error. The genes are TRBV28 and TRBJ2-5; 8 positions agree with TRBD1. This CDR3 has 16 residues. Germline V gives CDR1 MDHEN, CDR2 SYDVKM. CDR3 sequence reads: CASSQVARGQRETRYF. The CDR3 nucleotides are TGTGCCAGCAGCCAAGTTGCCAGGGGGCAACGGGAGACCCGGTACTTC.

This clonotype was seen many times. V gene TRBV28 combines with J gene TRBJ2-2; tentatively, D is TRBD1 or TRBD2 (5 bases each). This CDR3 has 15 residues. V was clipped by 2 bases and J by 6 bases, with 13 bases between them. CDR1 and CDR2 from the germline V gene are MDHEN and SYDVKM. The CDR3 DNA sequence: TGTGCCAGCAGTTTAGGGGTTTGGGGACCCGGGGAGCTGTTTTTT. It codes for CASSLGVWGPGELFF.

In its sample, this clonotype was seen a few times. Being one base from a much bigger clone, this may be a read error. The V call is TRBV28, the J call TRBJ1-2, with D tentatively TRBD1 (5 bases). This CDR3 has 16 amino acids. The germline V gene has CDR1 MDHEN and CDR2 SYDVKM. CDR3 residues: CASSWGDDRSNYGCTF. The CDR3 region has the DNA TGTGCCAGCAGTTGGGGTGATGACAGATCTAACTATGGCTGCACCTTC.

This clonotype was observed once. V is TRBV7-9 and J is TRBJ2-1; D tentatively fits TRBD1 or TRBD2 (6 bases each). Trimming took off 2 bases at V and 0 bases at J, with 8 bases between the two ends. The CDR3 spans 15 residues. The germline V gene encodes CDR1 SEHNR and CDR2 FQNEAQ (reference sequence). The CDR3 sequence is CASSLRGDSYNEQFF. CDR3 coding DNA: TGTGCCAGCAGCTTAAGGGGGGACTCCTACAATGAGCAGTTCTTC. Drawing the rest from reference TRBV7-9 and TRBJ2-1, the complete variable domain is DTGVSQNPRHKITKRGQNVTFRCDPISEHNRLYWYRQTLGQGPEFLTYFQNEAQLEKSRLLSDRFSAERPKGSFSTLEIQRTEQGDSAMYLCASSLRGDSYNEQFFGPGTRLTVL.

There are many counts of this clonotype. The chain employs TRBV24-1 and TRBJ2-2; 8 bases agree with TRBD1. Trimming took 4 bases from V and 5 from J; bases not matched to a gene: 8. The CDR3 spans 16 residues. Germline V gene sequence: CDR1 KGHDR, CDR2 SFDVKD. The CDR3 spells CATSDRTGLWTGELFF. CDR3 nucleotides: TGTGCCACCAGTGACCGGACAGGGCTTTGGACCGGGGAGCTGTTTTTT.

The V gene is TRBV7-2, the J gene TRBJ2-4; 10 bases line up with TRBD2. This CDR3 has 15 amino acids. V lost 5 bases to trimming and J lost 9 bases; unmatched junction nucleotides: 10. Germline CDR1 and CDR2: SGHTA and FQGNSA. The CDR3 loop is CASSQHLAGVSIQYF. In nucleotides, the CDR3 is TGTGCCAGCAGCCAGCACCTAGCGGGAGTTTCCATTCAGTACTTC.

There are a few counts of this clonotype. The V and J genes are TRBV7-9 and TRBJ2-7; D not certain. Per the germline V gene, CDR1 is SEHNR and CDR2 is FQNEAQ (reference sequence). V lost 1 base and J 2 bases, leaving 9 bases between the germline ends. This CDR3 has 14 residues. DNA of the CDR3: TGTGCCAGCAGCTTAGAGCCGGTACCCTACGAGCAGTACTTC. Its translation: CASSLEPVPYEQYF.

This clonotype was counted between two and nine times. The DNA for the CDR3 is TGTGCCAGCAGCTTGTCTGGATACTATGGCTACACCTTC. Translated, it gives CASSLSGYYGYTF. The chain uses TRBV5-4 and TRBJ1-2; D remains unclear. The V gene lost 1 base and the J gene lost 3 bases, with 7 bases spanning the gap. The CDR3 runs to 13 residues. Germline-derived CDR1 and CDR2 are SGHNT and YYREEE (reference sequence). Complete variable domain (other parts from reference TRBV5-4 and TRBJ1-2): ETGVTQSPTHLIKTRGQQVTLRCSSQSGHNTVSWYQQALGQGPQFIFQYYREEENGRGNFPPRFSGLQFPNYSSELNVNALELDDSALYLCASSLSGYYGYTFGSGTRLTVV.

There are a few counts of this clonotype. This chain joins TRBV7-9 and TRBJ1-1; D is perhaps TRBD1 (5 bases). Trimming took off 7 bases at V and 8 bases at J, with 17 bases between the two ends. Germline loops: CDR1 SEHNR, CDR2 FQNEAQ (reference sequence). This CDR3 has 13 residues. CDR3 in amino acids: CASIQATGVEAFF. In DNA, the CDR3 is TGTGCCAGCATCCAAGCGACGGGGGTAGAAGCTTTCTTT.

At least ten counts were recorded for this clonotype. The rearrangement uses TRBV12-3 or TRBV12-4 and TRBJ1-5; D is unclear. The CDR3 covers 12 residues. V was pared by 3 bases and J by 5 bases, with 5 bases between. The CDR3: CASSFAHQPQHF. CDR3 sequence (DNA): TGTGCCAGCAGTTTCGCTCATCAGCCCCAGCATTTT.

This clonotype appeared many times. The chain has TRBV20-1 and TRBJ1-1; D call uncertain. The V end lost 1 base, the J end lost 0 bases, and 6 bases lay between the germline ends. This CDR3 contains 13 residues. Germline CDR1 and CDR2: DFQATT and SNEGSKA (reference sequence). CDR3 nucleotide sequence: TGCAGTGCTAGAGCGATCATGAACACTGAAGCTTTCTTT. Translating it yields CSARAIMNTEAFF.

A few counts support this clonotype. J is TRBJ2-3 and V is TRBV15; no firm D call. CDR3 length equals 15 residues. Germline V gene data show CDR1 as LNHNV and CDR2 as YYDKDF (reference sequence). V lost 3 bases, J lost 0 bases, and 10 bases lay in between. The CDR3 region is CATSSSEASTDTQYF. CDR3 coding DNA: TGTGCCACCAGCAGTTCTGAAGCTAGCACAGATACGCAGTATTTT.

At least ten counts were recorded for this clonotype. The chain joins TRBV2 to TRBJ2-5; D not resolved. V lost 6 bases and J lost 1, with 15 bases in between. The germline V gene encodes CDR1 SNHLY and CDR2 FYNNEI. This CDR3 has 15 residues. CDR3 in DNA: TGTGCCAGCAGAATGAGTACAGCACGCCAAGAGACCCAGTACTTC. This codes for CASRMSTARQETQYF.

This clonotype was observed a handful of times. The CDR3 loop is CASSPWTSYNEQFF. CDR3 nucleotide sequence: TGCGCCAGCAGTCCTTGGACGTCTTACAATGAGCAGTTCTTC. The V gene is TRBV5-1, the J gene TRBJ2-1; D not certain. Germline CDR1 is SGHRS and CDR2 is YFSETQ. The CDR3 is 14 residues long. Trimming took 5 bases from V and 4 from J, leaving 13 bases between them. The whole variable domain, remainder taken from reference TRBV5-1 and TRBJ2-1, is KAGVTQTPRYLIKTRGQQVTLSCSPISGHRSVSWYQQTPGQGLQFLFEYFSETQRNKGNFPGRFSGRQFSNSRSEMNVSTLELGDSALYLCASSPWTSYNEQFFGPGTRLTVL.

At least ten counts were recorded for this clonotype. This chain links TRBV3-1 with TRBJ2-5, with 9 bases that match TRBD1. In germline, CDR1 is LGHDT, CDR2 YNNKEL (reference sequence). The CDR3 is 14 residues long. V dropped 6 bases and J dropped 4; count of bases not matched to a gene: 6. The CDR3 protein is CASRSQGAGETQYF. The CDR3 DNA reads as TGTGCCAGCAGATCACAGGGGGCAGGAGAGACCCAGTACTTC.

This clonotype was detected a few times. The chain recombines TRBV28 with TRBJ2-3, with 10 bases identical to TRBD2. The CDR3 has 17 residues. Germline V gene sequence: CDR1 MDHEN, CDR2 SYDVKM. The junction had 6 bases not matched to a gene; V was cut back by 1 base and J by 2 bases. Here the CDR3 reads CASSLSFTSGATDTQYF. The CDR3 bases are TGTGCCAGCAGTTTATCATTCACTAGCGGGGCCACAGATACGCAGTATTTT.

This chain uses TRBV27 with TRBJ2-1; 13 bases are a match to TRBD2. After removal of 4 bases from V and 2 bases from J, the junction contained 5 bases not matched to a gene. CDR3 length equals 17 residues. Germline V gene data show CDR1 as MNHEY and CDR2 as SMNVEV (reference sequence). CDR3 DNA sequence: TGTGCCAGCAGTTCCGAGACTAGCGGGAGGCCCTACAATGAGCAGTTCTTC. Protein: CASSSETSGRPYNEQFF.

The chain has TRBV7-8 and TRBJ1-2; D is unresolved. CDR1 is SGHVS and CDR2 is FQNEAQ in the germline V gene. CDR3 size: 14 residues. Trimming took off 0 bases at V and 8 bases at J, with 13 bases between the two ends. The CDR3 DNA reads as TGTGCCAGCAGCTTAGCCGGCTTAATGTGGGGCTACACCTTC. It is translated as CASSLAGLMWGYTF.

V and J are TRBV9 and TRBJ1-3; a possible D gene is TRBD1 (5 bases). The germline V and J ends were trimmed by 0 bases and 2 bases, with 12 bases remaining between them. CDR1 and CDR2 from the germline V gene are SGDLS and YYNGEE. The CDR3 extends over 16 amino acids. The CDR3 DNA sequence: TGTGCCAGCAGCGTAGAGATGGCAGGGCCTGGAAACACCATATATTTT. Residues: CASSVEMAGPGNTIYF.

The CDR3 spells CSARGDILGQEPYEQYF. The CDR3 DNA follows: TGCAGTGCTAGAGGGGATATCTTAGGGCAGGAGCCCTACGAGCAGTACTTC. This chain uses TRBV20-1 with TRBJ2-7; D is unclear. This CDR3 is 17 amino acids long. V was pared by 1 base and J by 2 bases, with 21 bases between. CDR1 and CDR2 from the germline V gene are DFQATT and SNEGSKA (reference sequence).

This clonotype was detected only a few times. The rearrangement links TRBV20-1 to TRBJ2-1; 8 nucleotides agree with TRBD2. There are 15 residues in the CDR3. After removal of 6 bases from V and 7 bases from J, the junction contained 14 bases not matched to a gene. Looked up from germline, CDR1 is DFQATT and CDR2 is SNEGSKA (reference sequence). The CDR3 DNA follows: TGCAGTGCCCCCCCCGGGACTAGGACGGTAAATGAGCAGTTCTTC. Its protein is CSAPPGTRTVNEQFF.

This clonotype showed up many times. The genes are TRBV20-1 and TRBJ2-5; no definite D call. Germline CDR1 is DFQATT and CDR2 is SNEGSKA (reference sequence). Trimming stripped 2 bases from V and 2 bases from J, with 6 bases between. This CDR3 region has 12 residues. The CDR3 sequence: CSARLRQETQYF. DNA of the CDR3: TGCAGTGCTAGACTCAGGCAAGAGACCCAGTACTTC.

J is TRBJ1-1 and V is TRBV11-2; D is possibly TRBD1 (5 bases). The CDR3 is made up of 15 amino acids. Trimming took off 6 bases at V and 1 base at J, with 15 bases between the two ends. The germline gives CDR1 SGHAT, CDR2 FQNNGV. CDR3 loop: CASRPGDGWNTEAFF. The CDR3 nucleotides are TGTGCCAGCAGACCCGGGGACGGCTGGAACACTGAAGCTTTCTTT.

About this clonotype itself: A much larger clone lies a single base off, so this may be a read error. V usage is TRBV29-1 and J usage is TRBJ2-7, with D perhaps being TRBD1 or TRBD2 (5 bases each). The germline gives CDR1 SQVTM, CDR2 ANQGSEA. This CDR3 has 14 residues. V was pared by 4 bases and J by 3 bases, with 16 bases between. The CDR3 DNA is TGCAGCGTTGTGGGACGGGGAAATGTCTACGAGCAGTACTTC. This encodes CSVVGRGNVYEQYF.

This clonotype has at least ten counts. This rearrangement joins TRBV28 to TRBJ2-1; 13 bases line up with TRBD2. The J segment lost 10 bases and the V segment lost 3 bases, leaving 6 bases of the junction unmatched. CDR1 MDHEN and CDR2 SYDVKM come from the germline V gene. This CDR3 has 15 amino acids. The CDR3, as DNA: TGTGCCAGCAGTTTGGGACTAGCGGGACGGGGCGAGCAGTTCTTC. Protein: CASSLGLAGRGEQFF.

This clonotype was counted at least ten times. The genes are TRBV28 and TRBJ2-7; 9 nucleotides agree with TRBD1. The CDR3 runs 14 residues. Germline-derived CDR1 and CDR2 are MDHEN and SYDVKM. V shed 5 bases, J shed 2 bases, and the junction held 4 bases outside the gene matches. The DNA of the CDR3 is TGTGCCAGCAGTCCAGGGGACAGGGCCTACGAGCAGTACTTC. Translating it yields CASSPGDRAYEQYF.

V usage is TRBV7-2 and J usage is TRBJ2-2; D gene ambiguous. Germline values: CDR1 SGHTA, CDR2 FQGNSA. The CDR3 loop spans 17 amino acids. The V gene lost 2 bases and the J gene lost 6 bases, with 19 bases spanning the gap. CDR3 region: CASSLPRRMKKAGELFF. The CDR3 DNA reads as TGTGCCAGCAGCTTACCCCGGCGAATGAAAAAGGCCGGGGAGCTGTTTTTT.

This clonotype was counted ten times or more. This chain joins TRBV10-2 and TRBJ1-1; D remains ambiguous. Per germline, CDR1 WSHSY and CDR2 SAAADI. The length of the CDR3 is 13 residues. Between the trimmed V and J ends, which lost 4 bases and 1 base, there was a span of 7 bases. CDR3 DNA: TGCGCCAGCAGTGTCCCTAGGAACACTGAAGCTTTCTTT. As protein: CASSVPRNTEAFF.

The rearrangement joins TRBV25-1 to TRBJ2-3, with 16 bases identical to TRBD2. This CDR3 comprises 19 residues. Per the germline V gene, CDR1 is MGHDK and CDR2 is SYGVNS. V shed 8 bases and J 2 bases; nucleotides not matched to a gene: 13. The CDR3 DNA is TGTGCCAGCCCCTCCGGGACTAGCGGGAGGGCCAAGTCCACAGATACGCAGTATTTT. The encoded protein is CASPSGTSGRAKSTDTQYF.

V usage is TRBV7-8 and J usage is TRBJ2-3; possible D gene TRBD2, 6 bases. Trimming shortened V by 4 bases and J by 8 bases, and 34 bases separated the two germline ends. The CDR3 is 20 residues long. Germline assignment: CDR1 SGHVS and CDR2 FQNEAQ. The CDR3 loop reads CASSSIPLDVGEAPPSTQYF. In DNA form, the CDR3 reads TGTGCCAGCAGCTCTATCCCCCTCGATGTGGGGGAGGCCCCCCCCAGTACGCAGTATTTT.

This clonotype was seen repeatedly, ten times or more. CDR3 protein: CASSSPPGTANYEQYF. The CDR3 bases are TGTGCCAGCAGCTCGCCCCCCGGGACAGCAAACTACGAGCAGTACTTC. J is TRBJ2-7 and V is TRBV11-2; 7 bases agree with TRBD1. Germline V gene lookup returns CDR1 SGHAT and CDR2 FQNNGV. The CDR3 consists of 16 residues. After removal of 4 bases from V and 3 bases from J, the junction contained 12 bases not matched to a gene.